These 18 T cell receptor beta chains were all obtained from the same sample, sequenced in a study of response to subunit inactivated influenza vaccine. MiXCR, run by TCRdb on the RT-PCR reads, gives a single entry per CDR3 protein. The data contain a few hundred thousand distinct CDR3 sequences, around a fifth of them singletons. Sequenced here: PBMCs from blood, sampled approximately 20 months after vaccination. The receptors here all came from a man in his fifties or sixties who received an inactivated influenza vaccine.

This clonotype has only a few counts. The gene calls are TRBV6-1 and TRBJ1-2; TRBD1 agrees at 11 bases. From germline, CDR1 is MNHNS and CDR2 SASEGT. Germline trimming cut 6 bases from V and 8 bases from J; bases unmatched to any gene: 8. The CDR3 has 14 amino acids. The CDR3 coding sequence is TGTGCCAGCAGCCGGGACAGGGGGGCGGAAGGCTACACCTTC. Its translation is CASSRDRGAEGYTF.

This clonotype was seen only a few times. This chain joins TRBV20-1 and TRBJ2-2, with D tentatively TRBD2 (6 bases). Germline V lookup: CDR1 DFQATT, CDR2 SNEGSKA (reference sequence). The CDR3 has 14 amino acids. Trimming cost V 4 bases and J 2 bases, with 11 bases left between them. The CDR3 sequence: CSAIRGDNTGELFF. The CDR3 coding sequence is TGCAGTGCTATTCGCGGGGATAACACCGGGGAGCTGTTTTTT.

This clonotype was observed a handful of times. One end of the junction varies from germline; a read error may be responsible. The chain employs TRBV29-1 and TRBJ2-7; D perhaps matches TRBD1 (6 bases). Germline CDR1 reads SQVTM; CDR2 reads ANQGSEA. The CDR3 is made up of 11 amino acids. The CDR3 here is CSVELLGTHKF. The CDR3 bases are TGCAGCGTTGAATTGCTCGGGACACATAAATTC.

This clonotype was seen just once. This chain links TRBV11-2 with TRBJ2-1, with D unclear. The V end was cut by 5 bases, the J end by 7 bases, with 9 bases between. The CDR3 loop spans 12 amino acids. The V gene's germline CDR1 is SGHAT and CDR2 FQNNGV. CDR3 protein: CASSPLQNEQFF. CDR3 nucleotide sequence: TGTGCCAGCAGCCCTCTGCAGAATGAGCAGTTCTTC.

The CDR3 DNA sequence: TGCAGTGCTAGAGATAGCCAGGGGGTAGGAAATGGCAATCAGCCCCAGCATTTT. Amino acids: CSARDSQGVGNGNQPQHF. This chain connects TRBV20-1 to TRBJ1-5; TRBD1 aligns across 7 bases. The germline V gene has CDR1 DFQATT and CDR2 SNEGSKA (reference sequence). V was pared by 0 bases and J by 2 bases, with 13 bases of the junction left unmatched. The CDR3 totals 18 residues.

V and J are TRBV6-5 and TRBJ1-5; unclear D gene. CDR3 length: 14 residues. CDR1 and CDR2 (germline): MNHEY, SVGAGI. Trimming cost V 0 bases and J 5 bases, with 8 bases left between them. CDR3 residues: CASSYSNGDQPQHF. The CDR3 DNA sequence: TGTGCCAGCAGTTACTCGAATGGAGATCAGCCCCAGCATTTT.

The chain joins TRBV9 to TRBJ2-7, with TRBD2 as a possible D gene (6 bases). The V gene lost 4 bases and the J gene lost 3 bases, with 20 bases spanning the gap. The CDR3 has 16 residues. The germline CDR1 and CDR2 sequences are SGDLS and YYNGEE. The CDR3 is CASSPRMGGILYEQYF. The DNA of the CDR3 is TGTGCCAGCAGCCCCCGGATGGGCGGGATCCTCTACGAGCAGTACTTC.

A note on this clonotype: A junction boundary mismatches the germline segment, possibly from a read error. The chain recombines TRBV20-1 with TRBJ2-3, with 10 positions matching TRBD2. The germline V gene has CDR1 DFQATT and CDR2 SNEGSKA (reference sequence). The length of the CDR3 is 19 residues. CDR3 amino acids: CSARITGLAGAASTYTQYF. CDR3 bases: TGCAGTGCTAGAATAACAGGCCTAGCGGGAGCGGCGTCCACATATACGCAGTATTTT.

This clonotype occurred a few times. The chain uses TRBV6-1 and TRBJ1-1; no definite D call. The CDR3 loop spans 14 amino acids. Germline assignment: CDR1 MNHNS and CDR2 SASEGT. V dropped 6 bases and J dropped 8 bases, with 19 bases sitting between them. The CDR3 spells CASRGYADGVEAFF. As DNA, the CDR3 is TGTGCCAGCAGGGGATACGCAGACGGCGTAGAAGCTTTCTTT.

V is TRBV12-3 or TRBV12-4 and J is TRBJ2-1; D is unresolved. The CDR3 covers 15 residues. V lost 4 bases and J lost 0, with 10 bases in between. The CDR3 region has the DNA TGTGCCAGCAGTTCTCCACCGAGCTCCTACAATGAGCAGTTCTTC. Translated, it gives CASSSPPSSYNEQFF.

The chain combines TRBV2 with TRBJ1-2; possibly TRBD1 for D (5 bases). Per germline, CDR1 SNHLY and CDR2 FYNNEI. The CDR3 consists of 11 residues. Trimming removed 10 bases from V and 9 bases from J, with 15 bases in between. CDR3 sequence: CATSTAGSYTF. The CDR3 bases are TGTGCCACATCGACAGCAGGCAGCTACACCTTC. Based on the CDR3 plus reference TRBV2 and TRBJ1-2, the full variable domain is EPEVTQTPSHQVTQMGQEVILRCVPISNHLYFYWYRQILGQKVEFLVSFYNNEISEKSEIFDDQFSVERPDGSNFTLKIRSTKLEDSAMYFCATSTAGSYTFGSGTRLTVV.

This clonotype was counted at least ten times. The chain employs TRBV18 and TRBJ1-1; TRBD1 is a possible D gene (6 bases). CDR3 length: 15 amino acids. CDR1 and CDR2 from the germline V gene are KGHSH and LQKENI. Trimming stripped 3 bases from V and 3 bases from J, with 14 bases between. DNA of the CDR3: TGTGCCAGCTCACCGCAGGGGTGGGAGGACACTGAAGCTTTCTTT. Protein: CASSPQGWEDTEAFF.

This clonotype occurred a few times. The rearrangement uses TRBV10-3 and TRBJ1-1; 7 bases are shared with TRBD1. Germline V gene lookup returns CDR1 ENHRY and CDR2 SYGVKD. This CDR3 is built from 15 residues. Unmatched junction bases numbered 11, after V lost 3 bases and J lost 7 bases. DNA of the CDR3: TGTGCCATCAGTGACCGACAGCTTCAGGGGGGTGAAGCTTTCTTT. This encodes CAISDRQLQGGEAFF.

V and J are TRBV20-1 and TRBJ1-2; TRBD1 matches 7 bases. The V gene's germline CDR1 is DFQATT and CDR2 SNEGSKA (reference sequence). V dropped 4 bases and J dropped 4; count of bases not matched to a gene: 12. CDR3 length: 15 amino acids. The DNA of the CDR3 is TGCAGTGCTATAAACACAGGGGTGCTCGGCTATGGCTACACCTTC. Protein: CSAINTGVLGYGYTF.

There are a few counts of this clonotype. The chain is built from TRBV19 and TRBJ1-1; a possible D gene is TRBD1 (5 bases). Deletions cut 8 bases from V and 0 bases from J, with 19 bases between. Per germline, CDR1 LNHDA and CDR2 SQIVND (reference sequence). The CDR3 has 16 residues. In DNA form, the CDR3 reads TGTGCCAGTCGATTGGGGGGACCTTATCTGAACACTGAAGCTTTCTTT. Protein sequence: CASRLGGPYLNTEAFF.

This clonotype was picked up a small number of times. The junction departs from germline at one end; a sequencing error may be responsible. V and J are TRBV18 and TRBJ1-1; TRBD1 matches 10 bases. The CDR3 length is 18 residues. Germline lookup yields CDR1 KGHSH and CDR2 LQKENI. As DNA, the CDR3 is TGTGCCAGCTCACCGGATGGGACAGGGGTCCCCATGAACACTGAAGCTTTATTT. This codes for CASSPDGTGVPMNTEALF.

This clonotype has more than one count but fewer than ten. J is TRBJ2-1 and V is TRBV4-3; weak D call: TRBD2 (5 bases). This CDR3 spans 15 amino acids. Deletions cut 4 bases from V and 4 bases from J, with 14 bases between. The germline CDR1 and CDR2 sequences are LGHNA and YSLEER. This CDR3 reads CASSLSTAEYNEQFF. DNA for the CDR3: TGCGCCAGCAGCCTCTCAACAGCGGAGTACAATGAGCAGTTCTTC.

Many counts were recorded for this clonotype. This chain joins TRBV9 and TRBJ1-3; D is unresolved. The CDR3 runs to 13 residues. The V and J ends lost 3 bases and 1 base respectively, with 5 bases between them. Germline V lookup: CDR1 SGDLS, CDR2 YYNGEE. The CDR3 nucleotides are TGTGCCAGCAGCGCGTTTTCTGGAAACACCATATATTTT. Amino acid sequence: CASSAFSGNTIYF. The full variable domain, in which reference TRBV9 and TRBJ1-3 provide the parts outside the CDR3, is DSGVTQTPKHLITATGQRVTLRCSPRSGDLSVYWYQQSLDQGLQFLIQYYNGEERAKGNILERFSAQQFPDLHSELNLSSLELGDSALYFCASSAFSGNTIYFGEGSWLTVV.